This T cell receptor (beta chain) was identified during a study of T-cell memory formation after mild COVID-19. Study findings and constraints: Researchers report contracting CD4+ clones mostly in CM and EM, with CD8+ clones in EMRA. In pre-infection memory, a portion of responding clones appeared, which suggested that cross-reactive memory joined. From day 15 to 85, contracting clones were balanced between CD4 and CD8, whereas later expanders leaned toward CD4+.

V shed 0 bases and J shed 0 bases, with 7 bases lying between them. The CDR3 consists of 15 residues. Germline V lookup: CDR1 SGHRS, CDR2 YFSETQ. This clonotype came up a few times. Its antigen remains unknown. Employing constant-segment primers, 5'RACE generated TCR alpha and TCR beta cDNA libraries bearing sample barcodes and UMIs. TCRdb independently ran MiXCR on the 5' RACE reads; one entry per CDR3 protein. The sample consists of more than 250,000 distinct CDR3 sequences, roughly 15% of them appearing once. V is TRBV5-1 and J is TRBJ1-3, with D perhaps TRBD1 (5 bases). The sequenced sample was PBMCs or a T cell subset sorted from them (not recorded which). This TCR was recovered from a man between 18 and 29 years old who had mild COVID-19 (a few samples of this study predate the infection). Cell type and time point are not known. The CDR3 nucleotides read TGCGCCAGCAGCTTGGCAGGACACTCTGGAAACACCATATATTTT. This gives the protein CASSLAGHSGNTIYF.